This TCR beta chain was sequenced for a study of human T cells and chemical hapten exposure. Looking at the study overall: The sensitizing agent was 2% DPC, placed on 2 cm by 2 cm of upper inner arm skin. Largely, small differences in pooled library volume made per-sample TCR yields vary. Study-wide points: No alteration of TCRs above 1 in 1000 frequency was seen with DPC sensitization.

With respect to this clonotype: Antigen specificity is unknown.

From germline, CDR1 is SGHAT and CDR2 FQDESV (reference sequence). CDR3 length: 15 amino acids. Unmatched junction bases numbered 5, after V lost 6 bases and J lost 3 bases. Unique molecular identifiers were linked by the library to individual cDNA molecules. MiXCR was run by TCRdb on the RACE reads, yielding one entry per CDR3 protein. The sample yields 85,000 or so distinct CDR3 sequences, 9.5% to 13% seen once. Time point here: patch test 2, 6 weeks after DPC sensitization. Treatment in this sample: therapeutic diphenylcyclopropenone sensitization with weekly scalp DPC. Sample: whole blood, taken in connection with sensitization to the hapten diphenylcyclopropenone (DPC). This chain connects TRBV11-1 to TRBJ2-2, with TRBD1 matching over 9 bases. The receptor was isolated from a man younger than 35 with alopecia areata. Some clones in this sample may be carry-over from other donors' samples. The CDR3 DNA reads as TGTGCCAGCAGTCTGACAGGGGGATACACCGGGGAGCTGTTTTTT. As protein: CASSLTGGYTGELFF.